A single sample gave rise to the 26 T cell receptor beta chains below, sequenced in a study of blood T cells in healthy people across ages. It was with a sample-barcoded 5' primer and a J-beta primer mix that a second PCR of about 7 to 12 cycles was run. TCRdb called the 5' RACE reads again in MiXCR, with one record for every CDR3 protein. The sample contains 1 million or so distinct CDR3 sequences, 40% to 55% of which appear only once. Sequences were obtained from blood. The receptor source for this set is a woman in her fifties or sixties in good health.

Many counts were recorded for this clonotype. V usage is TRBV20-1 and J usage is TRBJ2-1, with TRBD1 matching 9 bases. V lost 5 bases to trimming and J lost 10 bases; unmatched junction nucleotides: 12. The CDR3 loop spans 14 amino acids. CDR1 and CDR2 (germline): DFQATT, SNEGSKA (reference sequence). CDR3 sequence: CSAPPGTGFGEQFF. CDR3 nucleotide sequence: TGCAGTGCTCCCCCCGGGACAGGGTTTGGAGAGCAGTTCTTC.

The V call is TRBV7-3, the J call TRBJ2-5; D possibly uses TRBD1 or TRBD2 (5 bases each). Germline loops: CDR1 SGHTA, CDR2 FQGTGA. V shed 5 bases and J shed 4 bases, with 11 bases lying between them. The CDR3 has 13 residues. DNA of the CDR3: TGTGCCAGCAGCACGGGACCAACAGAGACCCAGTACTTC. Its translation is CASSTGPTETQYF.

The CDR3 spells CASSLDRVWGEQYF. The DNA for the CDR3 is TGTGCCAGCAGCTTAGATCGAGTGTGGGGTGAGCAGTACTTC. The V call is TRBV11-2, the J call TRBJ2-5, with D unclear. Trimming shortened V by 0 bases and J by 11 bases, and 16 bases separated the two germline ends. The CDR3 sequence is 14 residues long. CDR1 SGHAT and CDR2 FQNNGV come from the germline V gene.

The chain carries TRBV20-1 and TRBJ2-1; possibly TRBD1 for D (5 bases). The CDR3 is 11 residues long. The germline gives CDR1 DFQATT, CDR2 SNEGSKA (reference sequence). Trimming left V 4 bases short and J 12 bases short, with 13 bases between. For the CDR3, the DNA is TGCAGTGCTACAGGGTTAGGATGGCAGTTCTTC. Its translation is CSATGLGWQFF.

The rearrangement links TRBV12-3 or TRBV12-4 to TRBJ2-1; D may be TRBD1 (5 bases). Between the trimmed V and J ends, which lost 3 bases and 10 bases, there was a span of 10 bases. The CDR3 spans 12 residues. This CDR3 is CASSFPRTEQFF. In DNA, the CDR3 is TGTGCCAGCAGTTTCCCCCGGACAGAGCAGTTCTTC.

This chain uses TRBV6-5 with TRBJ2-1; tentative D call: TRBD2 (6 bases). V was clipped by 6 bases and J by 10 bases, with 25 bases between them. The CDR3 runs 16 residues. Germline V gene lookup returns CDR1 MNHEY and CDR2 SVGAGI. This chain's CDR3 is CASRSYSGVSSYEQFF. DNA for the CDR3: TGTGCCAGCAGATCCTATAGCGGTGTGAGCTCCTACGAGCAGTTCTTC.

This chain connects TRBV20-1 to TRBJ1-5; 7 bases align to TRBD1. Losses at the gene ends were 1 base for V and 6 bases for J; bases not matched to a gene: 12. The V gene's germline CDR1 is DFQATT and CDR2 SNEGSKA (reference sequence). The CDR3 totals 16 residues. The CDR3 sequence: CSARVGARGTSQPQHF. The CDR3 nucleotides are TGCAGTGCTAGAGTTGGTGCCAGGGGGACAAGTCAGCCCCAGCATTTT.

DNA for the CDR3: TGTGCCAGCAGTTTCCCCCCAATCGGAGCATACGAGCAGTACTTC. This codes for CASSFPPIGAYEQYF. This rearrangement joins TRBV28 to TRBJ2-7, with no clear D. Trimming removed 3 bases from V and 4 bases from J, with 16 bases in between. This CDR3 contains 15 residues. Germline loops: CDR1 MDHEN, CDR2 SYDVKM.

This clonotype has a count of ten or more. The chain uses TRBV25-1 and TRBJ2-3; D call uncertain. The CDR3 runs 13 residues. The germline gives CDR1 MGHDK, CDR2 SYGVNS. The V gene lost 5 bases and the J gene lost 2 bases, with 8 bases spanning the gap. As DNA, the CDR3 is TGTGCCAGCAGTAACCCACCCACAGATACGCAGTATTTT. This codes for CASSNPPTDTQYF.

The gene calls are TRBV29-1 and TRBJ1-1, with a possible D match to TRBD1 (6 bases). The CDR3 contains 13 residues. CDR1 and CDR2 from the germline V gene are SQVTM and ANQGSEA. V was trimmed by 6 bases and J by 3 bases, leaving 14 bases between them. CDR3 region: CSVAQGRDTEAFF. CDR3 nucleotides: TGCAGCGTCGCACAGGGTCGGGACACTGAAGCTTTCTTT.

The V gene is TRBV20-1, the J gene TRBJ2-5, with D perhaps assigned TRBD1 or TRBD2 (5 bases each). In germline, CDR1 is DFQATT, CDR2 SNEGSKA (reference sequence). The CDR3 extends over 14 amino acids. The V end lost 0 bases, the J end lost 1 base, and 9 bases lay between the germline ends. The CDR3 spells CSARDRGTQETQYF. The CDR3 nucleotides are TGCAGTGCTAGAGATAGAGGGACCCAAGAGACCCAGTACTTC.

The V call is TRBV3-1, the J call TRBJ2-5; 12 positions match TRBD1. CDR3 size: 16 residues. The V gene's germline CDR1 is LGHDT and CDR2 YNNKEL (reference sequence). Trimming removed 3 bases from V and 11 bases from J; junction bases left unmatched: 13. The CDR3 spells CASSQIPGQGAWEQYF. CDR3 coding DNA: TGTGCCAGCAGCCAGATTCCGGGACAGGGGGCTTGGGAGCAGTACTTC.

This clonotype was seen once. V and J are TRBV5-1 and TRBJ2-6; the match to TRBD2 covers 9 bases. The V and J ends lost 4 bases and 0 bases, in that order; junction bases with no gene match: 11. The length of the CDR3 is 19 residues. Germline-derived CDR1 and CDR2 are SGHRS and YFSETQ. This chain's CDR3 is CASSHRLAANNSGANVLTF. The CDR3, as DNA: TGCGCCAGCAGCCACAGACTAGCGGCGAATAACTCTGGGGCCAACGTCCTGACTTTC.

This clonotype was counted once. This could be a read error, since a much larger clone is one nucleotide away. The V gene is TRBV7-2, the J gene TRBJ2-1; a possible D gene is TRBD1 (6 bases). Germline V gives CDR1 SGHTA, CDR2 FQGNSA. Trimming pared 5 bases from V and 9 bases from J, leaving 17 bases between. The CDR3 is made up of 14 amino acids. The CDR3 nucleotides read TGTGCCAGCAGCCCCCGGACGAGAGGGGGTGAGCAGTTCTTC. Protein: CASSPRTRGGEQFF.

This clonotype was counted only a few times. The gene calls are TRBV2 and TRBJ2-1, with D unresolved. Trimming pared 0 bases from V and 5 bases from J, leaving 5 bases between. This CDR3 comprises 13 residues. The germline V gene has CDR1 SNHLY and CDR2 FYNNEI. The DNA for the CDR3 is TGTGCCAGCAGTGAAGCGGTGGACAATGAGCAGTTCTTC. As protein: CASSEAVDNEQFF.

The rearrangement links TRBV7-6 to TRBJ2-5; weak D call: TRBD2 (5 bases). The CDR3 contains 14 residues. V shed 1 base and J shed 1 base, with 7 bases lying between them. CDR1 and CDR2 (germline): SGHVS, FNYEAQ. The CDR3 loop is CASSLGLSQETQYF. The CDR3 nucleotides are TGTGCCAGCAGCTTAGGACTAAGCCAAGAGACCCAGTACTTC.

The chain combines TRBV11-1 with TRBJ2-7, with unresolved D. This CDR3 spans 13 amino acids. With 3 bases removed from V and 5 bases from J, the gap between germline ends came to 11 bases. CDR1 SGHAT and CDR2 FQDESV come from the germline V gene (reference sequence). CDR3 in amino acids: CASSFLEGNEQYF. CDR3 DNA: TGTGCCAGCAGCTTCCTCGAAGGGAACGAGCAGTACTTC.

This chain links TRBV14 with TRBJ2-7, with TRBD2 identical over 11 bases. Germline CDR1 is SGHDN and CDR2 is FVKESK. This CDR3 comprises 17 residues. Trimming took 1 base from V and 1 from J; bases not matched to a gene: 6. The CDR3 reads CASSQGGLADSSYEQYF. For the CDR3, the DNA is TGTGCCAGCAGCCAAGGGGGACTAGCGGACTCTTCCTACGAGCAGTACTTC.

This clonotype was observed once. One end of the junction varies from germline; a read error may be responsible. The V call is TRBV7-9, the J call TRBJ2-5; weak D call: TRBD1 (5 bases). CDR1 is SEHNR and CDR2 is FQNEAQ in the germline V gene (reference sequence). This CDR3 is 14 amino acids long. The CDR3 here is CASSVDRAQETQYF. CDR3 in DNA: TGCGCCAGCAGCGTAGACAGAGCCCAAGAGACCCAGTACTTC.

At least ten counts were recorded for this clonotype. The CDR3 spells CASSFGGAVEETQYF. CDR3 coding DNA: TGTGCCAGCAGCTTCGGTGGGGCGGTCGAAGAGACCCAGTACTTC. The rearrangement uses TRBV5-5 and TRBJ2-5, with D perhaps matching TRBD1 (5 bases). Germline V gene sequence: CDR1 SGHKS, CDR2 YYEKEE (reference sequence). CDR3 length equals 15 residues. V lost 2 bases and J lost 3, with 14 bases in between.

This clonotype was recorded a few times. This chain connects TRBV6-5 to TRBJ2-3; D is possibly TRBD2 (6 bases). The CDR3 runs 16 residues. V was shortened by 6 bases and J by 5 bases, with 21 bases between the two germline ends. Germline V gene sequence: CDR1 MNHEY, CDR2 SVGAGI. The CDR3 is CASRYTPGLDRDTQYF. CDR3 bases: TGTGCCAGCAGATATACACCGGGACTGGATCGAGATACGCAGTATTTT.

Many counts were recorded for this clonotype. This chain connects TRBV7-2 to TRBJ2-7, with 9 bases fitting TRBD1. The germline V gene encodes CDR1 SGHTA and CDR2 FQGNSA. With 4 bases clipped from V and 5 bases from J, the junction kept 9 bases outside the gene matches. CDR3 length: 15 residues. The CDR3, as DNA: TGTGCCAGCAGCTGGTCCGGGACAGGGTCCAACGAGCAGTACTTC. This codes for CASSWSGTGSNEQYF.

The gene calls are TRBV2 and TRBJ2-4; TRBD1 agrees at 9 bases. The CDR3 has 15 residues. In germline, CDR1 is SNHLY, CDR2 FYNNEI. Trimming cost V 4 bases and J 13 bases; bases outside gene matches: 14. The CDR3 here is CASSAEGQGIEVQYF. DNA of the CDR3: TGTGCCAGCAGTGCGGAGGGACAGGGTATCGAGGTGCAGTACTTC.

This clonotype was recorded a few times. The rearrangement links TRBV10-3 to TRBJ1-4; TRBD1 matches 7 bases. Losses at the gene ends were 1 base for V and 5 bases for J; bases not matched to a gene: 10. This CDR3 is 17 amino acids long. Germline V gene sequence: CDR1 ENHRY, CDR2 SYGVKD. This CDR3 reads CAISEFGRQGPNEKLFF. The CDR3 bases are TGTGCCATCAGTGAGTTTGGCCGACAGGGCCCAAATGAAAAACTGTTTTTT.

The chain is built from TRBV20-1 and TRBJ2-7; 9 bases line up with TRBD1. This CDR3 spans 14 amino acids. Germline CDR1 DFQATT, CDR2 SNEGSKA (reference sequence). After removal of 6 bases from V and 2 bases from J, the junction contained 8 bases not matched to a gene. Written as DNA, the CDR3 is TGCAGTGCCGGCCGGGACAGGGAAACCTACGAGCAGTACTTC. This codes for CSAGRDRETYEQYF.

In DNA, the CDR3 is TGCGCCAGCAGCTTGGGGGACGGCGGACACAATGAGCAGTTCTTC. It translates to CASSLGDGGHNEQFF. V and J are TRBV5-1 and TRBJ2-1; either TRBD1 or TRBD2 may supply D (5 bases each). CDR1 is SGHRS, CDR2 YFSETQ, per germline. V lost 0 bases and J 5 bases, leaving 12 bases between the germline ends. The CDR3 is 15 residues long.